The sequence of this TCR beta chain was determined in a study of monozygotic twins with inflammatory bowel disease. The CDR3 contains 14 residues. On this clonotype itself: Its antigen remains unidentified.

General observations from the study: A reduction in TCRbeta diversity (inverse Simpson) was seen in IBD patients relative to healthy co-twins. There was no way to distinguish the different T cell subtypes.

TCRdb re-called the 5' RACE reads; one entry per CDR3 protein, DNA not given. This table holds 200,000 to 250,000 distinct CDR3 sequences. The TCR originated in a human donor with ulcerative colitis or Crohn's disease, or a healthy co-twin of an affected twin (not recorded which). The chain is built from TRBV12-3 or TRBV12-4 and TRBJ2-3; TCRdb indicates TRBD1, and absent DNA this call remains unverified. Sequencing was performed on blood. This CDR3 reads CASSLSQGPDTQYF.